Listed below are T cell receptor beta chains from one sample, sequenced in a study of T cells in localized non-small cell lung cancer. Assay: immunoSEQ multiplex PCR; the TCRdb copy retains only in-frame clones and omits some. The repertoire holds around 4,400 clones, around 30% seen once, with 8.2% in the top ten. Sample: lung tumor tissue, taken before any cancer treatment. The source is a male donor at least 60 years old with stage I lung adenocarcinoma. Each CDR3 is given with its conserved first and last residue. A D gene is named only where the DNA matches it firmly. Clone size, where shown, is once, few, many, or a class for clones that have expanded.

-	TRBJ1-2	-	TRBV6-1	TGTGCCATCAGTGAAGGTGGGGAATTTGGCTACACCTTC	CAISEGGEFGYTF
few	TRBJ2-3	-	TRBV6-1	TGTGCCAGCAGTGAAGCCTGGGGTACGCAGTATTTT	CASSEAWGTQYF
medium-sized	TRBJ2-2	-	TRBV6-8	TGTGCCAGCAGTACCGCGAACACCGGGGAGCTGTTTTTT	CASSTANTGELFF
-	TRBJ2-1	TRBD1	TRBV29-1	TGCAGCGTCCGGGATGGGACAGGGGGCGTTTATGAGCAGTTCTTC	CSVRDGTGGVYEQFF
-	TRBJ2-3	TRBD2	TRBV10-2	TGCGCCAGCAGTCCTCCGGGACTAGCTATGGATACGCAGTATTTT	CASSPPGLAMDTQYF
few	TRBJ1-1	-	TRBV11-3	TGTGCCAGCAGCATTGGCCCGGGAGGTTCTGAAGCTTTCTTT	CASSIGPGGSEAFF
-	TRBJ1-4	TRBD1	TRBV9	TGTGCCAGCAGTCACAGGACAGGGGGAACTAATGAAAAACTGTTTTTT	CASSHRTGGTNEKLFF
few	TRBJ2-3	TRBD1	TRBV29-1	TGCAGCGTGATAGGGACCGGGACAGGCTTTACAGATACGCAGTATTTT	CSVIGTGTGFTDTQYF
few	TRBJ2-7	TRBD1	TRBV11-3	TGTGCCAGCAGCTTCCTTACCAGGGGGCGTGGGGAGCAGTACTTC	CASSFLTRGRGEQYF
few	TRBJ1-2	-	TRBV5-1	TGCGCCAGCAGGGGCCCCGGGGTGAACTATGGCTACACCTTC	CASRGPGVNYGYTF
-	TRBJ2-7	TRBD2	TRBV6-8	TGTGCCAGCAGTGGATCCGGGACTAGCGGGTCCTACGAGCAGTACTTC	CASSGSGTSGSYEQYF
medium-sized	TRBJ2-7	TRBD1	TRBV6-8	TGTGCCAGCAGTGACAGGGGGCGCGGGGGGCAGTACTTC	CASSDRGRGGQYF
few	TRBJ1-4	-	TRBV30	TGTGCCTGGAGTAGTGGGTCTTTTAATGAAAAACTGTTTTTT	CAWSSGSFNEKLFF
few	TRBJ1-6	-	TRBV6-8	TGTGCCAGCAGTGACGGACTGGGGAATTCACCCCTCCACTTT	CASSDGLGNSPLHF
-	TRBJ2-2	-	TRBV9	TGTGCCAGCAGCCGCGAGACAGGCCGGATCAACACCGGGGAGCTGTTTTTT	CASSRETGRINTGELFF
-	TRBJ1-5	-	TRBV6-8	TGTGCCAGCAGGGAACCCACAGGGTATGGGGATCAGCCCCAGCATTTT	CASREPTGYGDQPQHF
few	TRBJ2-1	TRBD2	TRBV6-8	TGTGCCAGCAGTGATAGCGGGGGGGCCAGCAATGAGCAGTTCTTC	CASSDSGGASNEQFF
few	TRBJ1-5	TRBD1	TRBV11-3	TGTGCCAGCAGCTTCTCAGGGGGCGGGCAGCCCCAGCATTTT	CASSFSGGGQPQHF
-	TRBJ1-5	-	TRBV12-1	TGTGCCAGCAGCTCCTACCGGGACGATAGCAATCAGCCCCAGCATTTT	CASSSYRDDSNQPQHF
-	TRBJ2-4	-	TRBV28	TGTGCCAGCACCCCTCAAGGGGCGGGAAGCATTCAGTACTTC	CASTPQGAGSIQYF
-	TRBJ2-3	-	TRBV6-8	TGTGCCAGCACCTCCCGGGCTTTTGAACGCACAGATACGCAGTATTTT	CASTSRAFERTDTQYF
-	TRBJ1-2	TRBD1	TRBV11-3	TGTGCCAGCAGCTTCCTCGACAGGGACAGTGGCTACACCTTC	CASSFLDRDSGYTF
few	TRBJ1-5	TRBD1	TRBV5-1	TGCGCCAGCAGCTCCGGACAGGGAGATCAGCCCCAGCATTTT	CASSSGQGDQPQHF
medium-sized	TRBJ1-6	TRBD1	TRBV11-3	TGTGCCAGCAGCTTGACAGGGAGGGATTCACCCCTCCACTTT	CASSLTGRDSPLHF
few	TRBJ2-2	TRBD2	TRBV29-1	TGCAGCGTCAGTCTTAGCGGGGGGGCCGGGATGGAGCTGTTTTTT	CSVSLSGGAGMELFF
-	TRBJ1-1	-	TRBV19	TGTGCCAGTAGTATAATCAGTGGCACTGAAGCTTTCTTT	CASSIISGTEAFF
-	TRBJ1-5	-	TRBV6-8	TGTGCCAGCAGGACGGGTTTCAATCAGCCCCAGCATTTT	CASRTGFNQPQHF
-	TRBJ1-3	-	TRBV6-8	TGTGCCAGCATCCCGACGGCCCCCTCTGGAAACACCATATATTTT	CASIPTAPSGNTIYF
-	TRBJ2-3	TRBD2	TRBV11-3	TGTGCCAGCAGCTCACTTCGAGGGCGGACTAGGACTAGCACAGATACGCAGTATTTT	CASSSLRGRTRTSTDTQYF
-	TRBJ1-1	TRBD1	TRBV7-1	TGTGCCAGCGCCGGGACAGCGAACACTGAAGCTTTCTTT	CASAGTANTEAFF
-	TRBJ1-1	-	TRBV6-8	TGTGCCAGCAGGCCTCCCGGGGAGTATACTGAAGCTTTCTTT	CASRPPGEYTEAFF
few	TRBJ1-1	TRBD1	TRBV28	TGTGCCAGCAGTCCAGACAGGGAAAGAGCTTTCTTT	CASSPDRERAFF